These 16 T cell receptor beta chains were sequenced from one sample in a study of identical twins. A single record per CDR3 protein comes from TCRdb applying MiXCR to the 5' RACE reads. The data hold about 340,000 distinct CDR3 sequences, with approximately 13% observed a single time. In addition, the sample was reused for a study of yellow fever vaccine responses in identical twins.

The source material was CD8+ T cells sorted from blood. These receptors all come from a woman under 30 in good health.

This clonotype was observed a few times. The chain carries TRBV6-1 and TRBJ1-4; TRBD1 matches 9 bases. This CDR3 has 13 residues. CDR1 and CDR2 (germline): MNHNS, SASEGT. Trimming removed 8 bases from V and 10 bases from J; junction bases left unmatched: 8. CDR3 sequence reads: CASQTGGVGKLFF. In DNA, the CDR3 is TGTGCCAGCCAGACAGGGGGTGTCGGAAAACTGTTTTTT.

This chain uses TRBV12-3 or TRBV12-4 with TRBJ2-1, with a possible D match to TRBD2 (6 bases). Trimming removed 7 bases at V and 2 bases at J, with 18 bases between. CDR3 length: 16 amino acids. The CDR3 DNA reads as TGTGCCAGCATGCGCTCCGGGGGACCAACCTACAATGAGCAGTTCTTC. This codes for CASMRSGGPTYNEQFF.

Turning to this clonotype: Its ends do not fully match the called genes, so a read error is possible. The chain employs TRBV5-1 and TRBJ1-2; no reliable D call. This CDR3 region has 12 residues. Germline CDR1 reads SGHRS; CDR2 reads YFSETQ. The CDR3 here is CASSSERASPSF. DNA for the CDR3: TGCGCCAGCAGCTCGGAGAGGGCATCACCTTCCTTC.

V usage is TRBV7-8 and J usage is TRBJ2-5; D remains ambiguous. Trimming took 8 bases from V and 3 from J, leaving 16 bases between them. This CDR3 is 14 amino acids long. Germline CDR1 is SGHVS and CDR2 is FQNEAQ. The CDR3 DNA sequence: TGTGCCAGCCGAACCCTTACCCCGGAAGAGACCCAGTACTTC. Translated: CASRTLTPEETQYF.

The gene calls are TRBV14 and TRBJ2-5; 7 bases map to TRBD1. The CDR3 is 13 amino acids. Trimming removed 7 bases from V and 1 base from J; junction bases left unmatched: 3. Germline values: CDR1 SGHDN, CDR2 FVKESK. The DNA for the CDR3 is TGTGCCAGCAACCAGGGGGTCCAAGAGACCCAGTACTTC. It translates to CASNQGVQETQYF.

The chain combines TRBV24-1 with TRBJ2-7, with D unclear. V gave up 5 bases and J gave up 0 bases, with 7 bases separating them. The V gene's germline CDR1 is KGHDR and CDR2 SFDVKD. The CDR3 sequence is 13 residues long. The CDR3 here is CATSGVSSYEQYF. The CDR3 nucleotides are TGTGCCACCAGTGGGGTGAGCTCCTACGAGCAGTACTTC.

This clonotype was recorded a few times. CDR3 sequence: CASSLLLAGDTQYF. The CDR3 nucleotides are TGCGCCAGCAGCTTGCTACTAGCCGGAGATACGCAGTATTTT. V gene TRBV5-1 combines with J gene TRBJ2-3, with TRBD2 as a possible D gene (6 bases). The CDR3 sequence is 14 residues long. Looked up from germline, CDR1 is SGHRS and CDR2 is YFSETQ. V lost 1 base and J lost 5, with 11 bases in between.

There are many counts of this clonotype. V usage is TRBV7-9 and J usage is TRBJ2-7; 7 bases map to TRBD2. Trimming removed 4 bases from V and 2 bases from J; junction bases left unmatched: 2. Germline V gene sequence: CDR1 SEHNR, CDR2 FQNEAQ (reference sequence). The CDR3 loop spans 13 amino acids. CDR3 protein: CASSSSGTYEQYF. In DNA form, the CDR3 reads TGTGCCAGCAGCTCCAGCGGGACCTACGAGCAGTACTTC.

This clonotype was counted ten times or more. The chain combines TRBV10-3 with TRBJ2-1; 7 nucleotides align to TRBD1. The CDR3 is 14 amino acids. Looked up from germline, CDR1 is ENHRY and CDR2 is SYGVKD. Unmatched junction bases numbered 9, after V lost 7 bases and J lost 6 bases. The CDR3 protein is CAINDRDRPNEQFF. In nucleotides, the CDR3 is TGTGCCATCAACGACCGGGACAGACCCAATGAGCAGTTCTTC.

This clonotype has a count of ten or more. The CDR3 is CATSRAQWWWDTEAFF. The CDR3 nucleotides are TGTGCCACCAGCAGAGCCCAATGGTGGTGGGACACTGAAGCTTTCTTT. This sequence joins TRBV15 and TRBJ1-1; D gene ambiguous. CDR1 is LNHNV, CDR2 YYDKDF, per germline (reference sequence). Deletions cut 1 base from V and 3 bases from J, with 15 bases between. This CDR3 is 16 amino acids long.

This clonotype has a handful of counts. The rearrangement links TRBV12-3 or TRBV12-4 to TRBJ2-5; TRBD2 might be the D (6 bases). Trimming pared 6 bases from V and 9 bases from J, leaving 14 bases between. This CDR3 contains 12 residues. CDR3 bases: TGTGCCAGCAGCGTTCCCTCGGGGGCCCAGTACTTC. Translated, it gives CASSVPSGAQYF.

This sequence joins TRBV7-8 and TRBJ2-1; maybe TRBD2 (6 bases). This CDR3 contains 16 residues. The V and J ends lost 1 base and 9 bases respectively, with 19 bases between them. The germline gives CDR1 SGHVS, CDR2 FQNEAQ. The CDR3 region has the DNA TGTGCCAGCAGCTTAGAGGGTAGCGGAAGAATTTTTGAGCAGTTCTTC. Its translation: CASSLEGSGRIFEQFF. The full variable domain, its missing parts supplied by reference TRBV7-8 and TRBJ2-1, is GAGVSQSPRYKVAKRGQDVALRCDPISGHVSLFWYQQALGQGPEFLTYFQNEAQLDKSGLPSDRFFAERPEGSVSTLKIQRTQQEDSAVYLCASSLEGSGRIFEQFFGPGTRLTVL.

This clonotype was seen more than once but under ten times. The chain joins TRBV28 to TRBJ2-1; 12 bases align to TRBD2. The CDR3 runs 16 residues. CDR1 and CDR2 (germline): MDHEN, SYDVKM. With V trimmed by 6 bases and J by 4 bases, 7 bases remained unmatched. The CDR3 coding sequence is TGTGCCAGCAGCCCACTAGCGGGGGGAGATTACAATGAGCAGTTCTTC. It specifies CASSPLAGGDYNEQFF.

This chain uses TRBV12-3 or TRBV12-4 with TRBJ1-2; perhaps TRBD1 as D (6 bases). V lost 5 bases to trimming and J lost 3 bases, with 19 bases between them. The CDR3 covers 16 residues. As DNA, the CDR3 is TGTGCCAGCAGTGTCGACAGGAGAGGGGATTACTATGGCTACACCTTC. This translates into CASSVDRRGDYYGYTF.

The rearrangement joins TRBV27 to TRBJ2-3, with a tentative D call TRBD2 (5 bases). V gave up 3 bases and J gave up 1 base, with 17 bases separating them. From germline, CDR1 is MNHEY and CDR2 SMNVEV (reference sequence). The CDR3 is 17 residues long. The CDR3 region has the DNA TGTGCCAGCAGTTTCGGGGAAACAATTAGGGGCACAGATACGCAGTATTTT. It encodes CASSFGETIRGTDTQYF.

This clonotype was observed at least ten times. V is TRBV20-1 and J is TRBJ2-5; possibly TRBD2 for D (5 bases). This CDR3 has 15 residues. The ends were cut back, 0 bases at V and 5 bases at J, with 16 bases in the middle. Germline loops: CDR1 DFQATT, CDR2 SNEGSKA (reference sequence). CDR3 DNA: TGCAGTGCTAGAGATCTGGACTCTCTGGGGGAGACCCAGTACTTC. Translating gives CSARDLDSLGETQYF.